What follows describes a single T cell receptor (beta chain). The antigen is not known. TCRdb re-analysed the 5' RACE reads in MiXCR, keeping a single row per CDR3 protein. The data show about 480,000 distinct CDR3 sequences, about a sixth seen once. The sample originates from a study of CD8 T cells in ankylosing spondylitis. Study results and caveats: The study identified a TCR beta motif of eight highly homologous variants that appeared characteristic of ankylosing spondylitis blood.

Germline CDR1 SGHRS, CDR2 YFSETQ. This CDR3 spans 17 amino acids. Trimming took 0 bases from V and 4 from J; bases not matched to a gene: 10. Source material: blood, either unsorted or a sorted T cell fraction (not recorded which). This sequence was found in a male donor with ankylosing spondylitis. The chain has TRBV5-1 and TRBJ1-5; 7 bases match TRBD1. The CDR3 region has the DNA TGCGCCAGCAGCTTGGGAGGGGGCGAAGGGGGGAATCAGCCCCAGCATTTT. This codes for CASSLGGGEGGNQPQHF.